Listed below are T cell receptor beta chains from one sample, sequenced in a study of vaccination effects on CD4 cells after COVID-19. Assay: immunoSEQ multiplex PCR; the TCRdb copy retains only in-frame clones and omits some. The table records approximately 38,000 clones, around 78% of them present only once. Their antigen targets remain unknown. The source material was CD4+ T cells from PBMCs cultured with a peptide pool, sampled before COVID-19 vaccination. The source is a human donor who had a prior SARS-CoV-2 infection. Each CDR3 is given without its conserved first and last residue.

ASSASTGGEGTQY	TRBV7-3	TRBJ2-5
ASSLRPTEETQY	TRBV9	TRBJ2-5
ASSLRQGLGPQH	TRBV27	TRBJ1-5
ASSSSDRVYEQY	TRBV6-6	TRBJ2-7
ASSFGGTGNTEAF	TRBV7-8	TRBJ1-1
ASSLLWGGTEAF	TRBV11-2	TRBJ1-1
ASSLVYGNTEAF	TRBV7-8	TRBJ1-1
ASSYGGERQPQH	TRBV6-6	TRBJ1-5
ASSVGQGWTYEQY	TRBV9	TRBJ2-7
ASSQEAGEETQY	TRBV3-1/TRBV3-2	TRBJ2-5
ASSPGLTKVGYEQY	TRBV7-2	TRBJ2-7
ASGSNRGLGTEAF	TRBV12-5	TRBJ1-1
ASSLDRHGYT	TRBV11-2	TRBJ1-2
ASSLRLAAYNEQF	TRBV9	TRBJ2-1
ASSLVGGKGDTQY	TRBV11-2	TRBJ2-3
ASSPSDNSPLH	TRBV6-5	TRBJ1-6
ASSYSGRGQPQH	TRBV6-2/TRBV6-3	TRBJ1-5
ASSLGLAGELETQY	TRBV5-5	TRBJ2-5
ASSQDPGQGTPGD	TRBV5-1	TRBJ1-1
ASSAPGGRSGNTIY	TRBV11-2	TRBJ1-3
ASSLVGTRSGNTIY	TRBV7-2	TRBJ1-3
ASSPLSPYEQY	TRBV7-9	TRBJ2-7
ASRTGIVETQY	TRBV28	TRBJ2-5
ASNHGHSYNEQF	TRBV6-5	TRBJ2-1
ASSLALAGEANTGELF	TRBV5-1	TRBJ2-2
ASSVAPTLTDTQY	TRBV9	TRBJ2-3
ASSPQGVSGANVLT	TRBV7-2	TRBJ2-6
ASSRQANYGYT	TRBV6-2/TRBV6-3	TRBJ1-2
ASSQLLAGEQY	TRBV3-1/TRBV3-2	TRBJ2-7
AWSARDRGIQPQH	TRBV30	TRBJ1-5
ASSTSRTATFYEGQY	TRBV2	TRBJ2-4
ASSQEGGAGELF	TRBV4-2	TRBJ2-2
ASSLAPGHNEQF	TRBV5-4	TRBJ2-1
ASSLYSLGETQY	TRBV5-4	TRBJ2-5
ASSSRAYNEQF	TRBV6-5	TRBJ2-1
ASRHRQGAGNTIY	TRBV11-1	TRBJ1-3
ASSLTIGGDEKLF	TRBV5-1	TRBJ1-4
SARAETQY	TRBV20-1	TRBJ2-3
ASSPRVGGLRETQY	TRBV5-4	TRBJ2-5
ASSPRAMTETQY	TRBV11-3	TRBJ2-5
ASSLGRTGTGGPQY	TRBV5-4	TRBJ2-5
ASSLLRGETQY	TRBV7-9	TRBJ2-5
ASSPLILNTEAF	TRBV18	TRBJ1-1
ASSLVAGGNNEQF	TRBV13	TRBJ2-1
ASNYEQY	TRBV21-1	TRBJ2-7